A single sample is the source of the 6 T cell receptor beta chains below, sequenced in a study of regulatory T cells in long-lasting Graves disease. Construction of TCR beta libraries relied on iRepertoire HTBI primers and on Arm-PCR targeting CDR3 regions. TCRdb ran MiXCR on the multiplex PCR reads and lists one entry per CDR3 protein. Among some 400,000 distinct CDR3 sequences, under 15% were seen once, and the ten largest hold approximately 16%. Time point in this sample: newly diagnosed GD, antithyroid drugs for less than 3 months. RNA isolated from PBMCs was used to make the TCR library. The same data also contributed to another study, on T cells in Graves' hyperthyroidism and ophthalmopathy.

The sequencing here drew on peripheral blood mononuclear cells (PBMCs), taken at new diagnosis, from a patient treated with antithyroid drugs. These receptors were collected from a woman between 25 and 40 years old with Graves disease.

The DNA of the CDR3 is TGTGCCAGCAGTTTATCTCTAGAGGCCGGGGAGCTGTTTTTT. Its translation is CASSLSLEAGELFF. The V call is TRBV27, the J call TRBJ2-2, with D uncertain. The germline gives CDR1 MNHEY, CDR2 SMNVEV (reference sequence). The CDR3 covers 14 residues. The germline V and J ends were trimmed by 0 bases and 6 bases, with 8 bases remaining between them.

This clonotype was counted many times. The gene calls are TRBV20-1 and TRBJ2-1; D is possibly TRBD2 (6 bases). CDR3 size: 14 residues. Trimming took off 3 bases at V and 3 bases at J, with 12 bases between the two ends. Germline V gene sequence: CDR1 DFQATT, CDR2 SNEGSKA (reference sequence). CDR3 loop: CSASKSSDYNEQFF. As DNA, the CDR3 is TGCAGTGCTAGTAAGTCTAGCGACTACAATGAGCAGTTCTTC.

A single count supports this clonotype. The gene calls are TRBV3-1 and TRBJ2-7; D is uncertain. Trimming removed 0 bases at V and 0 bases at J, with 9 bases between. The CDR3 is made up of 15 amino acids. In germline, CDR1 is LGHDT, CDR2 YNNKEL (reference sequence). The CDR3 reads CASSQDPASSYEQYF. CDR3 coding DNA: TGTGCCAGCAGCCAAGACCCAGCAAGCTCCTACGAGCAGTACTTC.

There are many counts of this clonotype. As DNA, the CDR3 is TGTGCCAGCAGCTTAAGTCTTTCAGGGGGTGAGCAGTTCTTC. This codes for CASSLSLSGGEQFF. The V gene is TRBV7-9, the J gene TRBJ2-1; TRBD1 aligns across 7 bases. The CDR3 length is 14 residues. Per germline, CDR1 SEHNR and CDR2 FQNEAQ (reference sequence). The V segment lost 2 bases and the J segment 9 bases; nucleotides outside the gene matches: 7. Full variable domain (missing parts from reference TRBV7-9 and TRBJ2-1): DTGVSQNPRHKITKRGQNVTFRCDPISEHNRLYWYRQTLGQGPEFLTYFQNEAQLEKSRLLSDRFSAERPKGSFSTLEIQRTEQGDSAMYLCASSLSLSGGEQFFGPGTRLTVL.

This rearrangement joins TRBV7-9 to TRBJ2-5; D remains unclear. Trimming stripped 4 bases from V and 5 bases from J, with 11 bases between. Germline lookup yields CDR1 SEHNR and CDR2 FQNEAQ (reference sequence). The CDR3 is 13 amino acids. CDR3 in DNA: TGTGCCAGCAGCTCCTCGACTCGGGAGACCCAGTACTTC. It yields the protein CASSSSTRETQYF.

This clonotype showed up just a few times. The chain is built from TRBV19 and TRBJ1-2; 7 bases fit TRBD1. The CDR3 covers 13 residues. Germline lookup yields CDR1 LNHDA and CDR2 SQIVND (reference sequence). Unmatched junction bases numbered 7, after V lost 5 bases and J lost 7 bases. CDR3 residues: CASSFPGGSGYTF. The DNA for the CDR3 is TGTGCCAGTAGTTTCCCAGGGGGGTCTGGCTACACCTTC.